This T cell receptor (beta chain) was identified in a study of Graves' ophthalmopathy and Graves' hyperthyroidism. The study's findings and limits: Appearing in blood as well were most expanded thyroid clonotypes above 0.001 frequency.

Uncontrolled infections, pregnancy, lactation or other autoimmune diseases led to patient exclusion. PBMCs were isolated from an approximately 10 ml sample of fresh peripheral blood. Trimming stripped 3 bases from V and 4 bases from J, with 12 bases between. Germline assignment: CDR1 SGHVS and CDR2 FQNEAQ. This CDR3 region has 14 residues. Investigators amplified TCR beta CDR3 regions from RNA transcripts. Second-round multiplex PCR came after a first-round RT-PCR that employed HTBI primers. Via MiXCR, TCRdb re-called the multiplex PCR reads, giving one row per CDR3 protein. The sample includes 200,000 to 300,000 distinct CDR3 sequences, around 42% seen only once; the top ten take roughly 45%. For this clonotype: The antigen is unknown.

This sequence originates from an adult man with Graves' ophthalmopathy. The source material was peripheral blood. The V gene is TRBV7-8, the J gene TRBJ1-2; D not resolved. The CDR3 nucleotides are TGTGCCAGCAGCTTCGAGGCGGGCCCCTATGGCTACACCTTC. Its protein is CASSFEAGPYGYTF. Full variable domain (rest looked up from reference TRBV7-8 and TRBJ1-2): GAGVSQSPRYKVAKRGQDVALRCDPISGHVSLFWYQQALGQGPEFLTYFQNEAQLDKSGLPSDRFFAERPEGSVSTLKIQRTQQEDSAVYLCASSFEAGPYGYTFGSGTRLTVV.